This T cell receptor beta chain appears in the sequencing data of a study of blood T cell repertoires in COVID-19. The wider study: Samples of COVID-19 (acute and convalescent) were obtained from the United States, Italy and Spain. PBMCs, B-cell-depleted T cells, or T cells provided the cDNA or gDNA that made up the material.

V was clipped by 7 bases and J by 5 bases; unmatched bases: 10. This CDR3 contains 15 residues. Germline CDR1 reads SNHLY; CDR2 reads FYNNEI. How the authors handled the data: Researchers report that nucleated cell counts were estimated from reference gene primer amplification. Generated by immunoSEQ multiplex PCR, the TCRdb table keeps only in-frame clones and is missing some. That table furnishes V, J and clone size, whereas the DNA furnished D and trimming. The sample yields under 150,000 clones, less than 85% seen once. This clonotype was obtained from a woman of 80 years or more in a cohort sampled during active or convalescent COVID-19. V usage is TRBV2 and J usage is TRBJ2-5; TRBD1 matches 10 bases. Sequencing was carried out using peripheral blood. The CDR3 is CASTPGQGRGETQYF. CDR3 nucleotides: TGTGCCAGCACCCCGGGACAGGGGAGAGGGGAGACCCAGTACTTC.